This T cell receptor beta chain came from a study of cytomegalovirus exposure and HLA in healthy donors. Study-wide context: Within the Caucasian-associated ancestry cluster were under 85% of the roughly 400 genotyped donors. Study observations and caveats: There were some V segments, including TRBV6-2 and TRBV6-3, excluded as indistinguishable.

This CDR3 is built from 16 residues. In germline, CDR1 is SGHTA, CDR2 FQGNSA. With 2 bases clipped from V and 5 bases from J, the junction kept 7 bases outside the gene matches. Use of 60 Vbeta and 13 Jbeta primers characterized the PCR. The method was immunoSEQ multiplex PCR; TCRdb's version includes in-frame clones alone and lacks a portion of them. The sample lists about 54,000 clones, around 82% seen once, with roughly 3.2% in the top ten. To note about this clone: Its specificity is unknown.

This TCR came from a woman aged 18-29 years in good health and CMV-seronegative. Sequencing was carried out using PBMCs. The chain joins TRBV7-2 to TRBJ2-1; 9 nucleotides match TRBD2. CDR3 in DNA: TGTGCCAGCAGCTTATCACGAGCTAGCGGGAACAATGAGCAGTTCTTC. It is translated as CASSLSRASGNNEQFF.